This T cell receptor beta chain was obtained from a study of spatial heterogeneity in lung cancer. Time point given: sample taken at primary tumor resection. Researchers sequenced whole RNA taken from tumor, nontumor lung or frozen PBMC without sorting. V lost 8 bases, J lost 4 bases, and 4 bases stayed unmatched. CDR3 size: 12 residues. Germline values: CDR1 MNHEY, CDR2 SVGAGI. TCRdb processed the 5' RACE reads anew with MiXCR; each CDR3 protein has one entry. Found here are about 100,000 distinct CDR3 sequences, about 4.4% of them singletons; the top ten hold about 20%. This clonotype was counted many times. The antigen remains unidentified. Study results and caveats: One measure, the expanded intratumoral alpha and beta TCR count, tracked tumor mutation counts.

This TCR came from a male donor with early-stage non-small cell lung cancer. The sequencing here drew on lung tumor tissue, taken at surgery. The rearrangement links TRBV6-5 to TRBJ1-2; 7 bases are shared with TRBD1. The CDR3 DNA follows: TGTGCCAGCCAAGGGGGCGGCTATGGCTACACCTTC. As protein: CASQGGGYGYTF.